This TCR beta chain was observed in a study of OX40 agonist ivuxolimab in advanced cancers. Using immunoSEQ multiplex PCR, the repertoire was profiled, and TCRdb retains in-frame clones only, with some absent. The table lists some 35,000 clones, around 80% of them singletons, with 9.5% to 15% in the top ten. Samples of blood were obtained at baseline, on cycle 4 day 1, and on cycle 7 day 1. Study outcomes and limitations: The study did not work out the antigen specificity of the expanded peripheral T cells. The mean number of expanded clones was higher in CD8+ T cells than in CD4+.

A remark on this clone: No antigen is known for it.

CDR1 and CDR2 from the germline V gene are MNHEY and SMNVEV (reference sequence). This CDR3 spans 16 amino acids. Trimming removed 6 bases from V and 0 bases from J, with 17 bases in between. The chain uses TRBV27 and TRBJ1-2; D perhaps matches TRBD1 (6 bases). The source of this sequence is an adult with an advanced solid tumor such as melanoma, head and neck, liver or kidney cancer. The specimen comprised CD4+ or CD8+ T cells sorted from blood, sampled in a trial of the OX40 agonist ivuxolimab. Written as DNA, the CDR3 is TGTGCCAGCAGCTCTCGAAGGGGGGCTGCTAACTATGGCTACACCTTC. Its protein is CASSSRRGAANYGYTF.